This T cell receptor (beta chain) was sequenced during a study of blood T cell repertoires in COVID-19. Overall study: Acute and convalescent COVID-19 samples came from the United States, Italy and Spain. T cells, B-cell-depleted T cells, or PBMCs provided the cDNA or gDNA that served as material.

The CDR3 is 15 amino acids. Germline lookup yields CDR1 SGHNT and CDR2 YYREEE (reference sequence). With V trimmed by 6 bases and J by 5 bases, 11 bases remained unmatched. In the original processing: Reference gene primer amplification in the assay estimated nucleated cell counts. The assay was immunoSEQ multiplex PCR, and TCRdb's table has in-frame clones only and misses some. V, J and clone size are taken as reported in that table, and D and trimming were inferred from the DNA itself. Of approximately 100,000 clones detected, 70% to 90% appear once; the ten largest clones hold about 4.2%. The genes are TRBV5-4 and TRBJ2-1; 7 nucleotides agree with TRBD2. Sequenced sample: peripheral blood. This TCR was recovered from a man aged 65-85 years with acute or convalescent COVID-19. The CDR3 loop is CASTIRLAGNNEQFF. CDR3 nucleotide sequence: TGTGCCAGCACCATTCGACTAGCAGGAAACAATGAGCAGTTCTTC. Filled out from reference TRBV5-4 and TRBJ2-1, the complete variable domain reads ETGVTQSPTHLIKTRGQQVTLRCSSQSGHNTVSWYQQALGQGPQFIFQYYREEENGRGNFPPRFSGLQFPNYSSELNVNALELDDSALYLCASTIRLAGNNEQFFGPGTRLTVL.